This TCR beta chain is drawn from a study of cytomegalovirus exposure and HLA in healthy donors. Study overall: Unique TCRs from HLA-typed donors, 70 million to 85 million of them, were held in an early data release.

Study-wide points: Most CMV-associated TCR beta chains were later found to appear HLA-restricted. In vitro experiments confirmed that three CMV-associated chains were specific for CMV antigens. For TCR beta chains, V- and J-gene trimming was later linked to a missense DCLRE1C variant.

Amplification used 60 Vbeta primers and 13 Jbeta primers. Clones were read by immunoSEQ multiplex PCR, and TCRdb kept only the in-frame ones, dropping some. Among more than 100,000 clones listed, 80% were seen once. On this clone itself: Its matching antigen is unknown.

The CDR3 spans 16 residues. Germline loops: CDR1 MNHEY, CDR2 SVGAGI. The trim removed 0 bases at V and 5 bases at J, leaving 10 bases unmatched. Sequencing was done on a sample of PBMCs. The J gene is TRBJ2-7, the V gene TRBV6-5, with 7 bases lining up with TRBD1. This clonotype originated in a female donor in good health and CMV-seropositive. The CDR3 sequence is CASSYSEGAPFDEQYF. The CDR3 coding sequence is TGTGCCAGCAGTTACTCAGAGGGGGCCCCTTTTGACGAGCAGTACTTC.